This TCR beta chain derives from a study of T cell changes during pregnancy in multiple sclerosis. Sequenced by immunoSEQ multiplex PCR; TCRdb stores in-frame clones only, minus some. The table records some 47,000 clones, around nine tenths of them present only once. The V segment lost 6 bases and the J segment 3 bases; nucleotides outside the gene matches: 6. CDR3 length equals 15 residues. CDR1 is ENHRY, CDR2 SYGVKD, per germline. The J gene is TRBJ2-2, the V gene TRBV10-3; 8 bases fit TRBD1. The receptor was isolated from a female donor in good health, enrolled as a control in a pregnancy study. The source was CD8+ T cells from peripheral blood mononuclear cells, collected after pregnancy. The CDR3 DNA is TGTGCCATCAGAAGAGGACAGGGTGACACCGGGGAGCTGTTTTTT. Amino acids: CAIRRGQGDTGELFF.